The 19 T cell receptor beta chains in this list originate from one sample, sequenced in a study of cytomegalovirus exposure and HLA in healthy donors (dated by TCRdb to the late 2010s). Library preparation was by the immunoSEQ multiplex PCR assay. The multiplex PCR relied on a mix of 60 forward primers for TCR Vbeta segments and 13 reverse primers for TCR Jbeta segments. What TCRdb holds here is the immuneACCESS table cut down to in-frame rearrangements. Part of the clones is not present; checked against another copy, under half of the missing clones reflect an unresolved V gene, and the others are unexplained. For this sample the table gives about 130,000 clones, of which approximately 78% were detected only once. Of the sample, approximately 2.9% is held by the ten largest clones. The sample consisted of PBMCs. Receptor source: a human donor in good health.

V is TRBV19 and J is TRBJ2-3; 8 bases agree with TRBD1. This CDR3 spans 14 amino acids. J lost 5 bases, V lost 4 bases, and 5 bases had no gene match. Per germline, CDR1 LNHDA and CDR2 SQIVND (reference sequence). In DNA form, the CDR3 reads TGTGCCAGTAGTACAGGGGGCTCGGGAGATACGCAGTATTTT. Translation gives CASSTGGSGDTQYF. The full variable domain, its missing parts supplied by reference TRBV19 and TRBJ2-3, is DGGITQSPKYLFRKEGQNVTLSCEQNLNHDAMYWYRQDPGQGLRLIYYSQIVNDFQKGDIAEGYSVSREKKESFPLTVTSAQKNPTAFYLCASSTGGSGDTQYFGPGTRLTVL.

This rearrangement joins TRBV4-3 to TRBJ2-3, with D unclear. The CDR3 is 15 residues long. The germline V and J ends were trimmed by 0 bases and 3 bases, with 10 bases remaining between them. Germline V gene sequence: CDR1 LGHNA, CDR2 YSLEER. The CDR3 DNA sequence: TGCGCCAGCAGCCAAGAAAACTTAGTTACAGATACGCAGTATTTT. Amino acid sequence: CASSQENLVTDTQYF.

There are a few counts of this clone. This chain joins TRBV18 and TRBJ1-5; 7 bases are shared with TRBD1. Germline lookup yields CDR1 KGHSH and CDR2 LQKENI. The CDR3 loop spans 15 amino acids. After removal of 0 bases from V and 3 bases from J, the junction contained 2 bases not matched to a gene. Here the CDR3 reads CASSPPGQLNQPQHF. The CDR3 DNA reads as TGTGCCAGCTCACCACCGGGACAGCTCAATCAGCCCCAGCATTTT.

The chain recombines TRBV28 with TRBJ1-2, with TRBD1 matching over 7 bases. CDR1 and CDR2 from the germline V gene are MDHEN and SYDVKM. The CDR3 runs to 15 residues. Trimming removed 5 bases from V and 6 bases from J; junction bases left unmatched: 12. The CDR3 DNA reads TGTGCCAGCAGTCCGTCACCGGGACAGCTACATGGCTACACCTTC. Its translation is CASSPSPGQLHGYTF.

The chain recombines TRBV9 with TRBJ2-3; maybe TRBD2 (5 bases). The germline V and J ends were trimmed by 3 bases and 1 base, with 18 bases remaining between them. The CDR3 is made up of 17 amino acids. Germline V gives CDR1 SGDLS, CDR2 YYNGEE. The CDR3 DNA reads TGTGCCAGCAGCGAAAGGGCGGGCCTTGAGGGCACAGATACGCAGTATTTT. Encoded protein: CASSERAGLEGTDTQYF.

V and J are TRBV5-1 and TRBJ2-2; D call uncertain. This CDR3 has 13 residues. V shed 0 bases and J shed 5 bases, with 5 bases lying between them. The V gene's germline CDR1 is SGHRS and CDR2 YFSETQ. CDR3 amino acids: CASSLGATGELFF. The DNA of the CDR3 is TGCGCCAGCAGCTTGGGAGCGACCGGGGAGCTGTTTTTT.

This CDR3 reads CASRAGTNGAFF. The DNA of the CDR3 is TGTGCCAGCAGAGCGGGGACCAACGGAGCTTTCTTT. V gene TRBV2 combines with J gene TRBJ1-1; a weak D match, TRBD1 (5 bases). The length of the CDR3 is 12 residues. Trimming pared 6 bases from V and 10 bases from J, leaving 15 bases between. Looked up from germline, CDR1 is SNHLY and CDR2 is FYNNEI.

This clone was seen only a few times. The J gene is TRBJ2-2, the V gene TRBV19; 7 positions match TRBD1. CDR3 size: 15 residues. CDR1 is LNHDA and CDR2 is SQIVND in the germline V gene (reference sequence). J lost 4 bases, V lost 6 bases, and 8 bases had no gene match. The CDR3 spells CASRATDRATGELFF. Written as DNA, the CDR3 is TGTGCCAGTAGGGCCACTGACAGGGCCACCGGGGAGCTGTTTTTT.

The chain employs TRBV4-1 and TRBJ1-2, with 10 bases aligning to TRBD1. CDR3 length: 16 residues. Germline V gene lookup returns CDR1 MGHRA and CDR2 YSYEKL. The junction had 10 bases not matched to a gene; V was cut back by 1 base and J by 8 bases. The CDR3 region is CASSQARGQGLRGYTF. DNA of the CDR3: TGCGCCAGCAGCCAAGCCCGGGGACAGGGGTTGAGGGGCTACACCTTC.

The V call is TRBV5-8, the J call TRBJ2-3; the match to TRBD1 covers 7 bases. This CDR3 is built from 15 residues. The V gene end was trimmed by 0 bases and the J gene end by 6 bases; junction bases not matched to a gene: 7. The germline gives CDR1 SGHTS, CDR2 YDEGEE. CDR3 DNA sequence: TGTGCCAGCAGCTTGGGACAGGGAAGGTGGGATACGCAGTATTTT. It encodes CASSLGQGRWDTQYF.

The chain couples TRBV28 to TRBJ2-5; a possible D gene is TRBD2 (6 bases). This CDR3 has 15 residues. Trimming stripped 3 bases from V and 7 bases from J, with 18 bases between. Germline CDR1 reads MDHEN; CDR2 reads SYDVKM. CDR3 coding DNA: TGTGCCAGCAGTTTGGGGCGGGATCGGGTGGGGACCCAGTACTTC. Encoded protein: CASSLGRDRVGTQYF.

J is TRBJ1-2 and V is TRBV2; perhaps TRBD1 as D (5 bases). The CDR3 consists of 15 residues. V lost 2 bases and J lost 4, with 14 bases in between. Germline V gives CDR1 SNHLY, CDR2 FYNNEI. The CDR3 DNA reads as TGTGCCAGCAGTGAAATCGGCAGGGTGGGCTATGGCTACACCTTC. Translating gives CASSEIGRVGYGYTF.

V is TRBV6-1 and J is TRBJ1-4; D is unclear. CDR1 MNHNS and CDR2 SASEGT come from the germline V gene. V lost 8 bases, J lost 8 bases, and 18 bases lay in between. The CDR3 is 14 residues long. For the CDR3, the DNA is TGTGCCAGCGCGGGGAGGGTTCGGGAAGAAAAACTGTTTTTT. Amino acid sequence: CASAGRVREEKLFF.

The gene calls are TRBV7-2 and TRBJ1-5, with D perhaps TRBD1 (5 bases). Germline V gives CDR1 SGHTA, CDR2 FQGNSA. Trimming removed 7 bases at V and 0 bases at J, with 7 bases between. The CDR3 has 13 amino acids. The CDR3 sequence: CASNQGSNQPQHF. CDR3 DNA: TGTGCCAGCAACCAGGGTAGCAATCAGCCCCAGCATTTT.

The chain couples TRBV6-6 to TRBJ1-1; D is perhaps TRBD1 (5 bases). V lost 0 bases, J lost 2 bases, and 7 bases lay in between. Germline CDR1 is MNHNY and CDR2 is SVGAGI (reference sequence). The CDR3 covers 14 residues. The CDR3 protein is CASSYSTANTEAFF. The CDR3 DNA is TGTGCCAGCAGTTACTCGACAGCAAACACTGAAGCTTTCTTT.

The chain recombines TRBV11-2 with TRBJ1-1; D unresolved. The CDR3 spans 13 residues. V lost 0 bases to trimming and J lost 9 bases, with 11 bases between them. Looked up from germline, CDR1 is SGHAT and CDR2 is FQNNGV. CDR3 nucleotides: TGTGCCAGCAGCTTAGACGTGCCCCCTAAAGCTTTCTTT. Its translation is CASSLDVPPKAFF.

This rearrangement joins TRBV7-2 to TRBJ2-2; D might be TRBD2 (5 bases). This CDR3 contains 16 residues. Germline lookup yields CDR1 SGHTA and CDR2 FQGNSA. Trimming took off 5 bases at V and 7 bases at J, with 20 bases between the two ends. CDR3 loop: CASSPLGSIGVGELFF. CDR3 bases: TGTGCCAGCAGCCCTCTAGGTAGCATCGGGGTCGGGGAGCTGTTTTTT. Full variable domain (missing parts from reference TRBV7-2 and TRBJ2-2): GAGVSQSPSNKVTEKGKDVELRCDPISGHTALYWYRQSLGQGLEFLIYFQGNSAPDKSGLPSDRFSAERTGGSVSTLTIQRTQQEDSAVYLCASSPLGSIGVGELFFGEGSRLTVL.

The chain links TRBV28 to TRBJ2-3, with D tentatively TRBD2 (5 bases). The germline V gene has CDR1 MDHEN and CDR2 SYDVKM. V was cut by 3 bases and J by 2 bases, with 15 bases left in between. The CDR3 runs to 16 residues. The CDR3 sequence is CASSFGSLAFTDTQYF. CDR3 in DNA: TGTGCCAGCAGTTTCGGATCCCTAGCATTCACAGATACGCAGTATTTT.

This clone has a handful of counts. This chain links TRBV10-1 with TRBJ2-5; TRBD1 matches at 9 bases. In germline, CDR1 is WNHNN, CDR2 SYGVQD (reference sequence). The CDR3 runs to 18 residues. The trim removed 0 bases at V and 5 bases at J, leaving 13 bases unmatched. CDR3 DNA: TGCGCCAGCAGTGAGTCGACTCGCGGGACAGGGCAGGGTGAGACCCAGTACTTC. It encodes CASSESTRGTGQGETQYF.